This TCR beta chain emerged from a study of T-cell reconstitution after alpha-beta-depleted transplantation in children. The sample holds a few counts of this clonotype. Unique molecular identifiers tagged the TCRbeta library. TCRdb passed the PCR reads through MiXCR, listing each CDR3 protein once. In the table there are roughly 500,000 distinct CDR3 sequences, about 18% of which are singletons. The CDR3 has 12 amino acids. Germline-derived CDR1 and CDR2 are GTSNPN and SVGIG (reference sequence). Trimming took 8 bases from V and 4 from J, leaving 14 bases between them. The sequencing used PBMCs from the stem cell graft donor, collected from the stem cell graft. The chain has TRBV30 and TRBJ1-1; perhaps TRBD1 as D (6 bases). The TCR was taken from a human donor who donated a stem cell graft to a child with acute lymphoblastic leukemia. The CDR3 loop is CARSRGGTEAFF. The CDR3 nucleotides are TGTGCCCGCTCCAGGGGCGGCACTGAAGCTTTCTTT.